This T cell receptor beta chain was observed in a study of T cell responses to AZD1222 COVID-19 vaccine. General study results and limits: With two AZD1222 doses given, Spike-specific TCR breadth and depth both rose. Repertoires were collected only later (after the peak T cell response had occurred). Among vaccine-associated CD4 TCRs, coverage spanned spike, with dominance at 160-218 and 743-854. The donors showed a predominance of white British ancestry and of females, with possible underestimation of clonal diversity.

Trimming pared 3 bases from V and 0 bases from J, leaving 19 bases between. CDR1 is SGHRS and CDR2 is YFSETQ in the germline V gene. The CDR3 extends over 17 amino acids. TCRdb's table, derived via immunoSEQ multiplex PCR, lists solely in-frame clones and lacks some. The data hold 150,000 or so clones, with approximately 90% observed a single time. About this clone itself: The antigen remains undetermined.

The source material was peripheral blood, sampled on day 0 of MenACWY control vaccination. J is TRBJ2-7 and V is TRBV5-1, with a weak D call TRBD2 (5 bases). The TCR sequence derives from an adult in good health. The CDR3 nucleotides read TGCGCCAGCAGCTCCCCACCGGGAAGCTTTCTCTCCTACGAGCAGTACTTC. This translates into CASSSPPGSFLSYEQYF.